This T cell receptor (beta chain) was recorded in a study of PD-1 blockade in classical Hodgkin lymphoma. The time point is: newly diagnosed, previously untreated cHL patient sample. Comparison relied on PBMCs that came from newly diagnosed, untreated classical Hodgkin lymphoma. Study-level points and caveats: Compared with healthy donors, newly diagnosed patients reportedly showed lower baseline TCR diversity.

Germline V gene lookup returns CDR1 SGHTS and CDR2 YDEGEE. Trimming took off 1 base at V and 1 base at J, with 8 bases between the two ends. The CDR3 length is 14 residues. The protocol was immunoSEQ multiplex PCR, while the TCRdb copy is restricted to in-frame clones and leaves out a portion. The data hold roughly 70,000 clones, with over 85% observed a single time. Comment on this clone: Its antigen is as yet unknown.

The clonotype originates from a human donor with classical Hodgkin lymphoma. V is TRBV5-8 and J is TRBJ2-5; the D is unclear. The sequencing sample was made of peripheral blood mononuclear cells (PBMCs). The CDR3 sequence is CASSLFTVQETQYF. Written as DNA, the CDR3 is TGTGCCAGCAGCTTGTTCACAGTCCAAGAGACCCAGTACTTC.